This T cell receptor beta chain was observed in a study of T cell repertoires in cytomegalovirus infection. Study context: Both recently identified HLA-C-restricted and well-studied HLA-B-restricted CMV epitopes were used in the study. CMV infection and matching HLA type were both indicated by public TCR beta signatures.

Via MiXCR, TCRdb re-called the reads, giving one row per CDR3 protein. The table shows approximately 65,000 distinct CDR3 sequences, with 20% occurring only once. Findings and caveats of the study: Dominating the ex vivo response were TCR beta clonotypes that were CMV-specific and HLA-C-restricted. Totalled public TCR beta family frequency picked out people who carried CMV plus the relevant HLA.

CDR3 length equals 18 residues. The germline V gene encodes CDR1 SGHVS and CDR2 FQNEAQ. With 5 bases removed from V and 1 base from J, the gap between germline ends came to 22 bases. About this clonotype itself: Antigen: not known.

The clonotype comes from a human donor in good health (CMV status not recorded). Some clones in this sample may be carry-over from other donors' samples. The chain combines TRBV7-8 with TRBJ2-3, with a weak D call TRBD2 (6 bases). This specimen consisted of CD8+ T cells from cultured PBMCs, obtained from culture after CMV antigen stimulation. CDR3 nucleotides: TGTGCCAGCAGCCCTTCCTTGACGGGGGAAGGGGGCACAGATACGCAGTATTTT. Its translation is CASSPSLTGEGGTDTQYF. Based on the CDR3 plus reference TRBV7-8 and TRBJ2-3, the full variable domain is GAGVSQSPRYKVAKRGQDVALRCDPISGHVSLFWYQQALGQGPEFLTYFQNEAQLDKSGLPSDRFFAERPEGSVSTLKIQRTQQEDSAVYLCASSPSLTGEGGTDTQYFGPGTRLTVL.